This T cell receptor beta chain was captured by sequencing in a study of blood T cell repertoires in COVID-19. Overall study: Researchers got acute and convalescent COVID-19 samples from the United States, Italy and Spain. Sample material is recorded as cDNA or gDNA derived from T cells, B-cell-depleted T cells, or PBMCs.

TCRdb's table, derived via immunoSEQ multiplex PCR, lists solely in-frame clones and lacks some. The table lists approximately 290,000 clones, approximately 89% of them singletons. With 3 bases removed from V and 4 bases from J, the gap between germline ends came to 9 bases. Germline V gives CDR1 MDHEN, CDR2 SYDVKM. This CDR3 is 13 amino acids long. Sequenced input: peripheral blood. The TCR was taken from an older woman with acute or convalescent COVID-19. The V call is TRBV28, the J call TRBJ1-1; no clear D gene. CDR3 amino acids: CASSLGGGTEAFF. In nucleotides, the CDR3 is TGTGCCAGCAGTTTGGGAGGTGGCACTGAAGCTTTCTTT. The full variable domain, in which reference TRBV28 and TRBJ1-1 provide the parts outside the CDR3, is DVKVTQSSRYLVKRTGEKVFLECVQDMDHENMFWYRQDPGLGLRLIYFSYDVKMKEKGDIPEGYSVSREKKERFSLILESASTNQTSMYLCASSLGGGTEAFFGQGTRLTVV.